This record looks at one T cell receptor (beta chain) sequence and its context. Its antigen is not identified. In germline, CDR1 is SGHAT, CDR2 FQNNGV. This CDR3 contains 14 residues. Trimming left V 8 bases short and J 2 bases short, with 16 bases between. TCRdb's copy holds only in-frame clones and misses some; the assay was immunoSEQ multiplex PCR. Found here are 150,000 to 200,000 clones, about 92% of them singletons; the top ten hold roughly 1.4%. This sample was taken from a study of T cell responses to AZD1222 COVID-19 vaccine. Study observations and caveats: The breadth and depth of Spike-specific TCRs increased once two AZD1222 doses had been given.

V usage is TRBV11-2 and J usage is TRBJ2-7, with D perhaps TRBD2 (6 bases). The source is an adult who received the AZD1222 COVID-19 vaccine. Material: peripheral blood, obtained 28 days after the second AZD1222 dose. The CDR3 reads CASGGTYQTYEQYF. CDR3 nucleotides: TGTGCCAGCGGGGGGACGTACCAAACCTACGAGCAGTACTTC.